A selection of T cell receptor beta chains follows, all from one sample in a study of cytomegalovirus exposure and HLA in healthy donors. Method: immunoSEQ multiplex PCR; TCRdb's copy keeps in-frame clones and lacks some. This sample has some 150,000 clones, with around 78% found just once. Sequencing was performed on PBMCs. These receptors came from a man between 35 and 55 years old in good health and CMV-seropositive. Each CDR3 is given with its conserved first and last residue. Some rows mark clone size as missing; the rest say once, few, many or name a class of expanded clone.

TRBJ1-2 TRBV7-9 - CASSLGQGGGYGYTF
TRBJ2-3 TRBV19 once CASSTTGSTDTQYF
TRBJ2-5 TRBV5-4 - CASSFGVQETQYF
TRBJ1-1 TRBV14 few CASSQGDRVQAFF
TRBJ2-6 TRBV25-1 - CASSEPYRAGANVLTF
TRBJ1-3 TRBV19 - CATEPGTGNTIYF
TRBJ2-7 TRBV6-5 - CASSSWTGGIYEQYF
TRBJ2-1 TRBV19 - CASISAGKNEQFF
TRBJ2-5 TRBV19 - CASSIPGTDKRTQYF
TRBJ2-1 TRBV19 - CASSSTGVRNEQFF
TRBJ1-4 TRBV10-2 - CASRQTGLNEKLFF
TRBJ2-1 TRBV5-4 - CASSLIRLAGGNEQFF
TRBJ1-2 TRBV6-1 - CASRSGSDYGYTF
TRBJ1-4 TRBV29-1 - CSAGRDRNEKLFF
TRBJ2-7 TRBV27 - CASSLKPSEDYEQYF
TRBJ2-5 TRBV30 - CAWSVGDLRETQYF
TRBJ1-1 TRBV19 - CASSKAGLGTEAFF
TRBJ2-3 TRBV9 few CASSAGGTSGSRTDTQYF
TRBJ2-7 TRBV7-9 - CASSPGTSYEQYF
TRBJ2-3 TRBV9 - CASSVNTVSTDTQYF
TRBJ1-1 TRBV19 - CASSVKGMNTEAFF
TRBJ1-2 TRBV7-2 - CASSLGVGGYTF
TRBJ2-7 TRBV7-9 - CASSLAKASGTNEQYF
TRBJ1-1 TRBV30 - CAWSRDRVNTEAFF
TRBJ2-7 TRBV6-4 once CASSVDIAYEQYF
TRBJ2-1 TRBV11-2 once CASSLGQESSYNEQFF
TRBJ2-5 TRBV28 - CASSRSDRVFQETQYF
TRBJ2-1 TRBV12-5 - CASGWGLAELSYNEQFF
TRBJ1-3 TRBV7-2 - CASSITENTIYF
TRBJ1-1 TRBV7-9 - CSSSPPRDKGTEAFF
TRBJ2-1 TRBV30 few CAWSVVTSEQFF
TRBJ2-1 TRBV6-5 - CASRGTVENEQFF
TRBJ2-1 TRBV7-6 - CASSLAAAGGPKWSYNEQFF
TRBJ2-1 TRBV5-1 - CASHASGSENEQFF
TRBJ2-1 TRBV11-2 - CASSSRVGPSYNEQFF
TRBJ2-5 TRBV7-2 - CASSLVEQGQTQYF
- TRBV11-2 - CASSARTGPYEQYF
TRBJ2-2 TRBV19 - CASSILETSGSKYTGELFF
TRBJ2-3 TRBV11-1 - CASSLALYTDTQYF
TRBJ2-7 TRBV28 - CASSLSRDRGQYF
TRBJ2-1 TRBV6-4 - CASSDTGSPNNEQFF
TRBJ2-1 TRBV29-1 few CSVELAERSSYNEQFF
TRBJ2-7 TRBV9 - CASSLGTEEGEQYF
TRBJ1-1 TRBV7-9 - CSSSPLLTGSRAFF
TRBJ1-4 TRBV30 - CAWSVERGYPNEKLFF
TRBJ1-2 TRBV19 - CASKRETGSRGYTF
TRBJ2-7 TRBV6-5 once CASSVSSSYEQYF
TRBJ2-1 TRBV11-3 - CASSTRWADEQFF
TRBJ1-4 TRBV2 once CASSETGPATNEKLFF
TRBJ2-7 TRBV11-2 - CASSLGSAGYYEQYF